A single sample gave rise to the 5 T cell receptor beta chains below, sequenced in a study of response to subunit inactivated influenza vaccine. TCRdb re-called the RT-PCR reads through MiXCR, storing one row per CDR3 protein. Of hundreds of thousands of distinct CDR3 sequences in the sample, around 14% were seen once. The source was PBMCs from blood, collected 11 to 12 days after vaccination. The source is a man between 50 and 59 years old who received an inactivated influenza vaccine.

This clonotype has more than one count but fewer than ten. The chain couples TRBV5-1 to TRBJ1-2, with TRBD1 matching over 7 bases. This CDR3 contains 16 residues. Trimming at V came to 3 bases and at J to 3 bases, leaving 11 bases not matched to a gene. Per germline, CDR1 SGHRS and CDR2 YFSETQ. The CDR3 is CASSSGQVGADYGYTF. CDR3 DNA: TGCGCCAGCAGCTCAGGACAGGTCGGTGCGGACTATGGCTACACCTTC.

There are a few counts of this clonotype. The gene calls are TRBV11-2 and TRBJ1-1, with 7 bases aligning to TRBD1. Germline V gene lookup returns CDR1 SGHAT and CDR2 FQNNGV. The CDR3 spans 15 residues. V dropped 2 bases and J dropped 3; count of bases not matched to a gene: 6. DNA of the CDR3: TGTGCCAGCAGCTTAACCCTCAGGGGGGACACTGAAGCTTTCTTT. It specifies CASSLTLRGDTEAFF.

The chain uses TRBV11-2 and TRBJ1-6; weak D call: TRBD1 (5 bases). Germline CDR1 reads SGHAT; CDR2 reads FQNNGV. The CDR3 loop spans 13 amino acids. V lost 5 bases and J lost 9, with 11 bases in between. For the CDR3, the DNA is TGTGCCAGCAGCCCACGACAGAGTTCACCCCTCCACTTT. Its protein product is CASSPRQSSPLHF.

In its sample, this clonotype was seen once. In DNA, the CDR3 is TGTGCCAGCAGCTCCCGGGACGCCACAGATACGCAGTATTTT. It yields the protein CASSSRDATDTQYF. The chain recombines TRBV7-2 with TRBJ2-3; D is tentatively TRBD1 or TRBD2 (5 bases each). CDR3 length equals 14 residues. Trimming removed 4 bases at V and 2 bases at J, with 10 bases between. In germline, CDR1 is SGHTA, CDR2 FQGNSA.

The chain couples TRBV6-5 to TRBJ2-1; possible D gene TRBD1, 6 bases. The CDR3 runs to 15 residues. Germline V gene lookup returns CDR1 MNHEY and CDR2 SVGAGI. Deletions cut 0 bases from V and 6 bases from J, with 12 bases between. As DNA, the CDR3 is TGTGCCAGCAGTTACTCGATGAGGACAGTCAATGAGCAGTTCTTC. Amino acids: CASSYSMRTVNEQFF.